Given below is one T cell receptor beta chain in context. This clone has more than one count but fewer than ten. Its antigen is currently not known. No per-base quality is available; no much larger clone lies one base away. These data originate in a study of beta chain features in type 1 diabetes listed by TCRdb under 2018. In terms of the full investigation: Patients and healthy donors did not differ in mean age, gender distribution, total cell number or subset yield. Across all samples, fewer than 130 million sorted cells were examined, and cell number per subset correlated strongly with RNA yield. The study compared the TCRB repertoires of sorted circulating CD4+ T cell subsets in recently diagnosed type 1 diabetes patients with those in matched healthy donors. Whereas all 30 or so donors provided naive and central memory subsets, regulatory and stem cell-like memory subsets were isolated from just 8 patients and roughly eight healthy donors.

Results the study describes overall, beyond this receptor: In all four CD4+ subsets, TCRB CDR3 length was moderately but significantly shorter in type 1 diabetes patients. Because the HLA sub-analyses included only small numbers of individuals, any influence of HLA type on TCRB rearrangement was left unresolved. Naive, central memory and regulatory TCRB repertoires appeared more similar among patients than among healthy donors. Because cDNA was sequenced instead of genomic DNA, highly expressing activated cells could be over-represented, though the groups showed no difference in activation or CD3 levels. At VDJ recombination sites, patients with type 1 diabetes made fewer insertions and deleted more nucleotides, a pattern implying thymic rearrangement abnormalities. Shorter templates might be favored by PCR, yet because patient and control samples were amplified and corrected together, any such skew would affect both groups equally.

The High Capacity cDNA Reverse Transcription Kit was used to reverse transcribe all of the isolated RNA, meaning that expressed TCRB transcripts were what got sequenced. Deep immunoSEQ sequencing was performed on naive, central memory and regulatory T cell samples, with an average of approximately 3.9 million total reads per sample. Sorted cells were lysed in RLT buffer, and RNA was extracted using DNase-treated RNeasy Micro or Mini kits according to cell number. To prevent cross-contamination, every cell subset was processed on its own, while patient and healthy donor samples were processed together. Using the immunoSEQ multiplex PCR, TCRB sequences were amplified from cDNA into 87-bp fragments spanning the CDR3 region. Sequencing of the amplicons was done on the Illumina HiSeq platform. As for how the authors treated the data: Synthetic template baselines were used to correct PCR bias computationally, reads within Hamming distance 2 were collapsed together, and singletons that could not be merged were discarded. By aligning reads against IMGT, V, D and J genes, CDR3 length, and insertions or deletions at six rearrangement sites were assigned. Clonotype counts were normalized to sorted cell number within each subset before computing true diversity and Gini coefficients with the tcR R package. The overlap coefficient, calculated on TCRB nucleotide sequences, was used to quantify repertoire sharing. This immuneACCESS table, as held by TCRdb, lists in-frame sequences with V and J called but not all clones. Of the missing ones, under half trace to an unresolved V gene in checked studies; the others have no known cause. From that table come the V and J calls and clone size; the DNA was used to work out D and trimming. The table for this sample lists around 300,000 clones; around 7.3% of them were counted only once. In total, the top ten clones hold approximately 1% of the sample.

Including the terminal cysteine and phenylalanine, the CDR3 comprises 14 residues. Only the CDR3 portion is preserved as DNA: 42 bases, with reading frame beginning at the first base. V sheds 2 bases and J sheds 3 bases, leaving 9 bases between their ends. CDR1 and CDR2 are read off the germline V gene as MNHEY and SVGAGI. From each donor, a single peripheral blood sample of about 100 mL on average was drawn into heparinised tubes. A BD FACSAria II was used to sort naive, central memory, regulatory and stem cell-like memory CD4+ T cells with a panel that included CD45RO, CCR7, CD25, CD127, CD95 and CD27. Purity was above 95% for every sorted population. PBMCs were isolated right away by Lymphoprep density gradient centrifugation and were stained directly, without culture. To minimize batch effects, samples were stained and sorted in pairs, one healthy donor with one patient per experiment.

The V gene is TRBV6-5 and the J gene is TRBJ2-3; possibly the D gene is TRBD1, per 5 matching bases. Sequenced material: central memory CD4+ T cells from blood. This TCR came from a woman aged 18-29 years in good health. The nucleotide sequence is TGTGCCAGCAGTTACCGAGACAGTACAGATACGCAGTATTTT. The encoded protein is CASSYRDSTDTQYF.